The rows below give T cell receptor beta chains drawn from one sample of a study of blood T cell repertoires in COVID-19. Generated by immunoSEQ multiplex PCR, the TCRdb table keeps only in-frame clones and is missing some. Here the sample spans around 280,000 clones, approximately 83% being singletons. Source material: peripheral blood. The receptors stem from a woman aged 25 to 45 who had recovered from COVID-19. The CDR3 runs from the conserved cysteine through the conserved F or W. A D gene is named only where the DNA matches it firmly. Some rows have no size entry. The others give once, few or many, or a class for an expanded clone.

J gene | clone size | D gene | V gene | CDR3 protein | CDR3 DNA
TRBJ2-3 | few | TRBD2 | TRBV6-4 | CASSASGGTDTQYF | TGTGCCAGCAGTGCTAGCGGGGGCACAGATACGCAGTATTTT
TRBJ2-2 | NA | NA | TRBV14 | CASSLWLVGELFF | TGTGCCAGCAGCCTTTGGCTAGTCGGGGAGCTGTTTTTT
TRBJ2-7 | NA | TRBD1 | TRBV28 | CASSLGTGAYEQYF | TGTGCCAGCAGTTTGGGGACAGGGGCCTACGAGCAGTACTTC
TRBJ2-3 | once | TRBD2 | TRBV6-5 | CASSLRDYTDTQYF | TGTGCCAGCAGTCTCCGGGACTACACAGATACGCAGTATTTT
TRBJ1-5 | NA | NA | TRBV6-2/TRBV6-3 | CASSSTAVDQPQHF | TGTGCCAGCAGTTCCACCGCAGTCGATCAGCCCCAGCATTTT
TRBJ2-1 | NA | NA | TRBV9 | CASSVAGANEQFF | TGTGCCAGCAGCGTAGCGGGAGCCAATGAGCAGTTCTTC
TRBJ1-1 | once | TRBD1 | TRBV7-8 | CALTGVHTEAFF | TGTGCCCTTACAGGGGTTCACACTGAAGCTTTCTTT
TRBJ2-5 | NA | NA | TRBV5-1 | CASSLEVQGQAQYF | TGCGCCAGCAGCTTGGAAGTGCAGGGGCAGGCCCAGTACTTC
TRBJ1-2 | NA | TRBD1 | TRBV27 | CAVHTGTGIGYTF | TGTGCCGTACACACCGGGACAGGGATAGGCTACACCTTC
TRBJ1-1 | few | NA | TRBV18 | CASSEGVNTEAFF | TGTGCCAGCTCCGAGGGAGTGAACACTGAAGCTTTCTTT